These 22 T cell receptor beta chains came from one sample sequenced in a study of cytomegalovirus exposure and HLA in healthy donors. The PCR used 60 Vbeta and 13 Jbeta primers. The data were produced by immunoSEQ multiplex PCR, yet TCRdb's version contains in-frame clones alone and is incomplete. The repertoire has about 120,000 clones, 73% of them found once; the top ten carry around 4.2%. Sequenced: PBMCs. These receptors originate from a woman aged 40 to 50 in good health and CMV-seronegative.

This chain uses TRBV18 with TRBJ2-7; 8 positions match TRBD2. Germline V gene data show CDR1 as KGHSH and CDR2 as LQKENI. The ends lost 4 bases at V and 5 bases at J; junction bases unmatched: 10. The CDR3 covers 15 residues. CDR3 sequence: CASSRGAGAENEQYF. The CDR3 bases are TGTGCCAGCTCACGGGGAGCGGGAGCAGAGAACGAGCAGTACTTC.

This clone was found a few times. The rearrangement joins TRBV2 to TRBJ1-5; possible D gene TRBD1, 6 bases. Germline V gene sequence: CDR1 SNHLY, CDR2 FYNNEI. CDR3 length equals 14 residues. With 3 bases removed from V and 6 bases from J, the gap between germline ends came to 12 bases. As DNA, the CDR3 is TGTGCCAGCAGTGAGGAAGGGGGAAGTCAGCCCCAGCATTTT. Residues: CASSEEGGSQPQHF.

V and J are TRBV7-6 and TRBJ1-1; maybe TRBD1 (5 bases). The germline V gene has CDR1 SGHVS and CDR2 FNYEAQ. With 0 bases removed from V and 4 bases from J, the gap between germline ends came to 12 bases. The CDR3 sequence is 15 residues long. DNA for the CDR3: TGTGCCAGCAGCTTAGCAGGTGGGGGAGGCACTGAAGCTTTCTTT. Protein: CASSLAGGGGTEAFF.

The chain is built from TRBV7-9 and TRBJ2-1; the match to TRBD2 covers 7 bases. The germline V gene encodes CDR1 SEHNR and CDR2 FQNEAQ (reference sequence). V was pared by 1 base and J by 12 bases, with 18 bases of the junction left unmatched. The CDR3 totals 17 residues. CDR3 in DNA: TGTGCCAGCAGCTTAGTCCCCGCGACCGGGAGGTATCGCGGGCAGTTCTTC. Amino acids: CASSLVPATGRYRGQFF.

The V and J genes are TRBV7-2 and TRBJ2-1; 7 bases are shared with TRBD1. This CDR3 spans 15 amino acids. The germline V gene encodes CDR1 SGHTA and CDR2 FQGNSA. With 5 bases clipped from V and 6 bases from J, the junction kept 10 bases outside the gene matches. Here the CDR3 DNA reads TGTGCCAGCAGCCTTGACAGGGTCTTTGGCAATGAGCAGTTCTTC. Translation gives CASSLDRVFGNEQFF. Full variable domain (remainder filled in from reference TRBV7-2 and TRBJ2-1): GAGVSQSPSNKVTEKGKDVELRCDPISGHTALYWYRQSLGQGLEFLIYFQGNSAPDKSGLPSDRFSAERTGGSVSTLTIQRTQQEDSAVYLCASSLDRVFGNEQFFGPGTRLTVL.

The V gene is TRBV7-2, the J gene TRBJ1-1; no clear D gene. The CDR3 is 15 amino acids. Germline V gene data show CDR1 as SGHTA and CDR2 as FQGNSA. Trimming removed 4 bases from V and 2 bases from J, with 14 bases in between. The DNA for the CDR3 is TGTGCCAGCAGCTCCCGGATGAGAGGTAACACTGAAGCTTTCTTT. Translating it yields CASSSRMRGNTEAFF.

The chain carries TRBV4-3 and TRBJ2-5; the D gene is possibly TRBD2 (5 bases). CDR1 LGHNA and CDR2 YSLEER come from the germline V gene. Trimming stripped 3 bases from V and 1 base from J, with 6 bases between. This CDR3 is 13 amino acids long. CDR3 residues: CASSQGAQETQYF. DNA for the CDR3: TGCGCCAGCAGCCAGGGAGCCCAAGAGACCCAGTACTTC.

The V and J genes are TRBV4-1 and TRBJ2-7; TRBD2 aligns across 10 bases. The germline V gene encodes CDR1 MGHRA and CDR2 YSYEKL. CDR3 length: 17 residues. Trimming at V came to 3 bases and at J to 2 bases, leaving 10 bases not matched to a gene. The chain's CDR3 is CASSQPLSGGGAYEQYF. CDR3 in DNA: TGCGCCAGCAGCCAGCCCCTAAGCGGGGGGGGAGCCTACGAGCAGTACTTC.

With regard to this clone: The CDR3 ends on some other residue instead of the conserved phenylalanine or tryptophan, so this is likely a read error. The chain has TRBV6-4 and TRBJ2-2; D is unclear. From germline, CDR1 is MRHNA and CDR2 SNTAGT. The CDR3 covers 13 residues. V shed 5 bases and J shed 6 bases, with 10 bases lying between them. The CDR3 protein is CASSLVEAGELFL. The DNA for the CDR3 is TGTGCCAGCAGTCTTGTCGAAGCCGGGGAGCTGTTTCTT.

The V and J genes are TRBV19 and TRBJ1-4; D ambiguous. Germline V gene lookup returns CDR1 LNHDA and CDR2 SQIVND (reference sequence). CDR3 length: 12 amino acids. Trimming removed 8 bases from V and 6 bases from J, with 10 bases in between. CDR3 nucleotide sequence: TGTGCCAGTTCCCAACGGGATGAAAAACTGTTTTTT. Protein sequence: CASSQRDEKLFF.

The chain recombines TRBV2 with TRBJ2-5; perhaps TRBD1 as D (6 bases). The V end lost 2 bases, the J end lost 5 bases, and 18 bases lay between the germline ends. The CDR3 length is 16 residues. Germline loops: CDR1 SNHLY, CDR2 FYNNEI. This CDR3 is CASSELTGTQRETQYF. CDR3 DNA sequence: TGTGCCAGCAGTGAACTAACCGGGACACAACGGGAGACCCAGTACTTC. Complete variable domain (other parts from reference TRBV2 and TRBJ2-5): EPEVTQTPSHQVTQMGQEVILRCVPISNHLYFYWYRQILGQKVEFLVSFYNNEISEKSEIFDDQFSVERPDGSNFTLKIRSTKLEDSAMYFCASSELTGTQRETQYFGPGTRLLVL.

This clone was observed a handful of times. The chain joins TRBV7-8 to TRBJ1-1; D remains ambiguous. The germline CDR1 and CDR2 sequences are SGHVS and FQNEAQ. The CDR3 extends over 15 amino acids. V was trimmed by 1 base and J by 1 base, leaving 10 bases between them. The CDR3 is CASSLGATENTEAFF. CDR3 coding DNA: TGTGCCAGCAGCTTAGGGGCCACAGAGAACACTGAAGCTTTCTTT. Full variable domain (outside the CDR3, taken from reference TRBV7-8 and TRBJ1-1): GAGVSQSPRYKVAKRGQDVALRCDPISGHVSLFWYQQALGQGPEFLTYFQNEAQLDKSGLPSDRFFAERPEGSVSTLKIQRTQQEDSAVYLCASSLGATENTEAFFGQGTRLTVV.

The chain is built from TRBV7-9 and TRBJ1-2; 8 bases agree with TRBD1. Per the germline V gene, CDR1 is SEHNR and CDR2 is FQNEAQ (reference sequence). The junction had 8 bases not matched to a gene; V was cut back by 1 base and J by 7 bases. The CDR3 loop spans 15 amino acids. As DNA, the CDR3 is TGTGCCAGCAGCTTAGTGCAGGGGGCTAGGAGTGGCTACACCTTC. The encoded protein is CASSLVQGARSGYTF.

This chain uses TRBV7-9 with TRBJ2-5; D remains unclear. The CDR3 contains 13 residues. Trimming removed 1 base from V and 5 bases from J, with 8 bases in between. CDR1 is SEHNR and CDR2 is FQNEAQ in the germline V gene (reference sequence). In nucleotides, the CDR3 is TGTGCCAGCAGCTTAGGTAGATGGGAGACCCAGTACTTC. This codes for CASSLGRWETQYF.

The CDR3 is CSVETRSGGSTDTQYF. CDR3 coding DNA: TGCAGCGTTGAGACGAGGAGCGGGGGAAGCACAGATACGCAGTATTTT. The chain carries TRBV29-1 and TRBJ2-3, with TRBD2 matching 8 bases. Trimming cost V 3 bases and J 0 bases; bases outside gene matches: 8. Germline CDR1 is SQVTM and CDR2 is ANQGSEA. This CDR3 contains 16 residues.

In DNA form, the CDR3 reads TGTGCCAGCAGCCCCCTCCGGGGGGGGCGGAATATGAACACTGAAGCTTTCTTT. Protein: CASSPLRGGRNMNTEAFF. This sequence joins TRBV7-9 and TRBJ1-1, with a tentative D call TRBD1 (6 bases). V was pared by 5 bases and J by 0 bases, with 22 bases between. The CDR3 runs 18 residues. The germline CDR1 and CDR2 sequences are SEHNR and FQNEAQ (reference sequence).

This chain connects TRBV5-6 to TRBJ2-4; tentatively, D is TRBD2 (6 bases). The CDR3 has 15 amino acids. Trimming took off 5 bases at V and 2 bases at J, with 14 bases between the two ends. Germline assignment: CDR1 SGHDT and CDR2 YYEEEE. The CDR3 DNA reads TGTGCCAGCAGTTCTTGGAGGGGTTCCAAAAACATTCAGTACTTC. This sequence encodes CASSSWRGSKNIQYF.

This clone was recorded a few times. CDR3 nucleotides: TGTGCCAGCAGCTTCGACCTGAAGGGGACCGGGGAGCTGTTTTTT. Translating gives CASSFDLKGTGELFF. The chain recombines TRBV5-4 with TRBJ2-2, with D maybe TRBD1 (5 bases). The CDR3 covers 15 residues. V lost 2 bases to trimming and J lost 5 bases, with 13 bases between them. The germline V gene has CDR1 SGHNT and CDR2 YYREEE (reference sequence).

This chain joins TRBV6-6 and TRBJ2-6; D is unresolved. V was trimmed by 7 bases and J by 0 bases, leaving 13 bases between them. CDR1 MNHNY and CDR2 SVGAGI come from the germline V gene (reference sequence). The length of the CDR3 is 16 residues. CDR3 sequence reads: CASTADGVSGANVLTF. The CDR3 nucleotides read TGTGCCAGCACCGCCGACGGAGTCTCTGGGGCCAACGTCCTGACTTTC.

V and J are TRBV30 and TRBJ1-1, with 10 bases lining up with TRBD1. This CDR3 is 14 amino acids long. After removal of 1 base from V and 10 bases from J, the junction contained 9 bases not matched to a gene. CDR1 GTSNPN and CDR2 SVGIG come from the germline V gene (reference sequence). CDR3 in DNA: TGTGCCTGGAGTGATCGGACAGGGGGTGGTTTAGCTTTCTTT. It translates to CAWSDRTGGGLAFF.

The CDR3 region is CAWSVQDRGFLRRDLHNSPLHF. The CDR3 DNA is TGTGCCTGGAGTGTCCAGGACAGGGGATTTCTCCGGAGGGATCTGCATAATTCACCCCTCCACTTT. This chain uses TRBV30 with TRBJ1-6; 9 bases align to TRBD1. Germline V gene lookup returns CDR1 GTSNPN and CDR2 SVGIG (reference sequence). Trimming at V came to 0 bases and at J to 5 bases, leaving 23 bases not matched to a gene. This CDR3 region has 22 residues. The whole variable domain, filled in from reference TRBV30 and TRBJ1-6, reads SQTIHQWPATLVQPVGSPLSLECTVEGTSNPNLYWYRQAAGRGLQLLFYSVGIGQISSEVPQNLSASRPQDRQFILSSKKLLLSDSGFYLCAWSVQDRGFLRRDLHNSPLHFGNGTRLTVT.

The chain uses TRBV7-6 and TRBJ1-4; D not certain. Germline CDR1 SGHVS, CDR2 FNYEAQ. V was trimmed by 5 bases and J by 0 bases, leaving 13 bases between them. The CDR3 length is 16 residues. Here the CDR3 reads CASSPTTSATNEKLFF. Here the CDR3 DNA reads TGTGCCAGCAGCCCGACAACCAGTGCAACTAATGAAAAACTGTTTTTT.